This T cell receptor beta chain was documented in a study of OX40 agonist ivuxolimab in advanced cancers. Findings and limits, study-wide: CD4+ and CD8+ blood T cells expanded clonally by week 6 at 0.1 to 3.0 mg/kg.

Produced via immunoSEQ multiplex PCR; TCRdb's table is partial and in-frame only. The table includes tens of thousands of clones, over 75% detected once. The CDR3 sequence is 11 residues long. Concerning this clone: Antigen specificity is unknown.

This specimen consisted of CD4+ or CD8+ T cells sorted from blood, obtained in a trial of the OX40 agonist ivuxolimab. The gene calls are TRBV21-1 and TRBJ1-5. TRBV21-1 is a pseudogene. This TCR came from an adult with an advanced solid tumor such as melanoma, head and neck, liver or kidney cancer. DNA of the CDR3: TGTGCCAGCACCGAAGTTCGGCCCCAGCATTTT. It translates to CASTEVRPQHF.